Below are 28 T cell receptor beta chains sequenced from a single sample in a study of blood T cell repertoires in COVID-19. Assay: immunoSEQ multiplex PCR; the TCRdb copy retains only in-frame clones and omits some. The sample holds 250,000 to 300,000 clones, 88% seen once. The material sequenced was peripheral blood. Source of these receptors: a woman aged 70 to 79 with COVID-19, enrolled during active disease.

The chain is built from TRBV19 and TRBJ1-5; D unresolved. V lost 3 bases to trimming and J lost 7 bases, with 10 bases between them. The CDR3 consists of 13 residues. Germline V lookup: CDR1 LNHDA, CDR2 SQIVND (reference sequence). CDR3 protein: CASSMGEQQPQHF. CDR3 DNA sequence: TGTGCCAGTAGTATGGGCGAACAACAGCCCCAGCATTTT.

V is TRBV6-5 and J is TRBJ1-1; D is undetermined. This CDR3 contains 14 residues. Per germline, CDR1 MNHEY and CDR2 SVGAGI. Trimming shortened V by 7 bases and J by 4 bases, and 16 bases separated the two germline ends. The CDR3 nucleotides read TGTGCCAGCATGTTCCAGTCTCCCCGCACTGAAGCTTTCTTT. It specifies CASMFQSPRTEAFF.

The V and J genes are TRBV24-1 and TRBJ1-2; D unclear. The CDR3 loop spans 13 amino acids. The V and J ends lost 6 bases and 8 bases respectively, with 15 bases between them. The germline V gene has CDR1 KGHDR and CDR2 SFDVKD. The CDR3 is CATSLDGGGGYTF. DNA for the CDR3: TGTGCCACCAGTCTGGACGGTGGAGGAGGCTACACCTTC.

The chain joins TRBV5-1 to TRBJ1-1; D ambiguous. CDR3 length: 13 amino acids. The germline V gene has CDR1 SGHRS and CDR2 YFSETQ. Trimming removed 1 base from V and 2 bases from J, with 6 bases in between. The CDR3 is CASSLWANTEAFF. The CDR3 coding sequence is TGCGCCAGCAGCTTGTGGGCTAACACTGAAGCTTTCTTT.

The chain is built from TRBV9 and TRBJ1-1, with D tentatively TRBD1 (5 bases). CDR1 SGDLS and CDR2 YYNGEE come from the germline V gene. V lost 3 bases and J 1 base, leaving 25 bases between the germline ends. CDR3 length equals 19 residues. CDR3 in DNA: TGTGCCAGCAGCGAAGAAGACGCATTGGGCGGACACCAGAACACTGAAGCTTTCTTT. The encoded protein is CASSEEDALGGHQNTEAFF.

The rearrangement uses TRBV11-3 and TRBJ2-7; 7 bases match TRBD1. In germline, CDR1 is SGHNT, CDR2 YENEEA. With 4 bases clipped from V and 3 bases from J, the junction kept 9 bases outside the gene matches. This CDR3 is built from 15 residues. CDR3 sequence (DNA): TGTGCCAGCAGCTCACCCCGACAGGGACACTACGAGCAGTACTTC. Residues: CASSSPRQGHYEQYF.

The chain is built from TRBV19 and TRBJ2-7; D unresolved. This CDR3 has 14 amino acids. CDR1 is LNHDA, CDR2 SQIVND, per germline (reference sequence). Deletions cut 5 bases from V and 4 bases from J, with 15 bases between. CDR3 protein: CASSSVDGLYEQYF. DNA of the CDR3: TGTGCCAGTAGTTCTGTTGACGGGTTATACGAGCAGTACTTC.

In its sample, this clone was seen once. This chain connects TRBV5-1 to TRBJ2-2, with D unresolved. V was shortened by 0 bases and J by 3 bases, with 6 bases between the two germline ends. Per germline, CDR1 SGHRS and CDR2 YFSETQ. The CDR3 runs to 14 residues. CDR3 DNA sequence: TGCGCCAGCAGCTTGGGCTATCACACCGGGGAGCTGTTTTTT. Translation gives CASSLGYHTGELFF.

The V call is TRBV6-2 or TRBV6-3, the J call TRBJ2-2; 13 positions agree with TRBD2. The CDR3 covers 18 residues. V dropped 5 bases and J dropped 4; count of bases not matched to a gene: 10. Germline CDR1 MNHEY, CDR2 SVGEGT. CDR3 amino acids: CASSRVGTSGIITGELFF. Written as DNA, the CDR3 is TGTGCCAGCAGTCGGGTGGGGACTAGCGGGATAATCACCGGGGAGCTGTTTTTT.

This chain connects TRBV7-9 to TRBJ2-1; 8 nucleotides agree with TRBD1. There are 15 residues in the CDR3. Germline values: CDR1 SEHNR, CDR2 FQNEAQ (reference sequence). J was trimmed by 8 bases and V by 5 bases; bases with no gene match: 11. The CDR3 DNA reads TGTGCCAGCAGCCCCCCTGGACAGGGTAGAGATGAGCAGTTCTTC. Its translation: CASSPPGQGRDEQFF.

The chain employs TRBV29-1 and TRBJ2-7; the match to TRBD2 covers 12 bases. The V gene end was trimmed by 8 bases and the J gene end by 6 bases; junction bases not matched to a gene: 5. CDR3 size: 12 residues. Per the germline V gene, CDR1 is SQVTM and CDR2 is ANQGSEA. CDR3 nucleotides: TGCAGCATCGGACTAGCGGGACGCGAGCAGTACTTC. Encoded protein: CSIGLAGREQYF.

The rearrangement links TRBV19 to TRBJ1-1; D remains unclear. The CDR3 sequence is 11 residues long. Trimming shortened V by 10 bases and J by 0 bases, and 6 bases separated the two germline ends. Germline-derived CDR1 and CDR2 are LNHDA and SQIVND (reference sequence). The CDR3 here is CATAMNTEAFF. CDR3 bases: TGTGCCACCGCTATGAACACTGAAGCTTTCTTT.

The chain has TRBV5-1 and TRBJ2-1; D call uncertain. Germline values: CDR1 SGHRS, CDR2 YFSETQ. The CDR3 length is 13 residues. V gave up 0 bases and J gave up 5 bases, with 6 bases separating them. CDR3 residues: CASSLGVNNEQFF. CDR3 bases: TGCGCCAGCAGCTTGGGTGTAAACAATGAGCAGTTCTTC.

This chain links TRBV6-2 or TRBV6-3 with TRBJ1-6; a weak D match, TRBD1 (6 bases). The V end was cut by 0 bases, the J end by 11 bases, with 14 bases between. Germline values: CDR1 MNHEY, CDR2 SVGEGT. The CDR3 extends over 15 amino acids. In DNA, the CDR3 is TGTGCCAGCAGTTACTCCGCGGGGGCGCGGGCACCCCTCCACTTT. Its translation: CASSYSAGARAPLHF.

This chain uses TRBV5-5 with TRBJ2-7; 9 bases align to TRBD2. Losses at the gene ends were 7 bases for V and 2 bases for J; bases not matched to a gene: 4. The CDR3 is made up of 13 amino acids. Germline loops: CDR1 SGHKS, CDR2 YYEKEE (reference sequence). The CDR3 here is CASALAGTYEQYF. The CDR3 DNA is TGTGCCAGCGCTCTAGCGGGAACCTACGAGCAGTACTTC.

The chain recombines TRBV4-2 with TRBJ2-1; no clear D. The germline V gene encodes CDR1 LGHNA and CDR2 YNFKEQ. The CDR3 extends over 15 amino acids. Deletions cut 0 bases from V and 11 bases from J, with 17 bases between. The CDR3 spells CASSQEARSEKQQFF. Here the CDR3 DNA reads TGTGCCAGCAGCCAAGAAGCTAGAAGTGAAAAGCAGCAGTTCTTC.

Turning to this clone: This specimen includes other DNA sequences encoding the same CDR3. The chain links TRBV6-2 or TRBV6-3 to TRBJ1-2; 7 nucleotides match TRBD1. CDR3 length equals 14 residues. The V gene's germline CDR1 is MNHEY and CDR2 SVGEGT. The V and J ends lost 0 bases and 2 bases, in that order; junction bases with no gene match: 0. CDR3 DNA: TGTGCCAGCAGTTACTCCAGGGGGAACTATGGCTACACCTTC. Protein sequence: CASSYSRGNYGYTF.

Only one count was recorded for this clone. CDR3 loop: CATQFATEAFF. The CDR3 region has the DNA TGTGCCACACAATTCGCCACTGAAGCTTTCTTT. The V and J genes are TRBV6-5 and TRBJ1-1; D is ambiguous. V lost 10 bases, J lost 4 bases, and 10 bases lay in between. Germline CDR1 and CDR2: MNHEY and SVGAGI. CDR3 size: 11 residues.

This rearrangement joins TRBV6-6 to TRBJ2-7; 9 bases agree with TRBD1. Germline V gene data show CDR1 as MNHNY and CDR2 as SVGAGI (reference sequence). J was trimmed by 3 bases and V by 6 bases; bases with no gene match: 3. This CDR3 has 13 residues. The DNA of the CDR3 is TGTGCCAGCAGAAACAGGGGGCTCTACGAGCAGTACTTC. Amino acids: CASRNRGLYEQYF.

The rearrangement joins TRBV9 to TRBJ2-1; D ambiguous. V was cut by 3 bases and J by 5 bases, with 12 bases left in between. The V gene's germline CDR1 is SGDLS and CDR2 YYNGEE. This CDR3 has 14 residues. The CDR3 DNA reads as TGTGCCAGCAGCGAGAGGCCAACTGACAATGAGCAGTTCTTC. It is translated as CASSERPTDNEQFF. Combining the CDR3 with reference TRBV9 and TRBJ2-1 gives the whole variable domain DSGVTQTPKHLITATGQRVTLRCSPRSGDLSVYWYQQSLDQGLQFLIQYYNGEERAKGNILERFSAQQFPDLHSELNLSSLELGDSALYFCASSERPTDNEQFFGPGTRLTVL.

The J gene is TRBJ1-1, the V gene TRBV15, with D maybe TRBD1 (5 bases). This CDR3 is built from 14 residues. Germline V gives CDR1 LNHNV, CDR2 YYDKDF (reference sequence). Trimming shortened V by 2 bases and J by 1 base, and 8 bases separated the two germline ends. The CDR3 is CATSRQTENTEAFF. The CDR3 DNA reads as TGTGCCACCAGCAGACAGACAGAGAACACTGAAGCTTTCTTT.

The V call is TRBV5-4, the J call TRBJ1-6, with D possibly being TRBD1 (5 bases). In germline, CDR1 is SGHNT, CDR2 YYREEE (reference sequence). The CDR3 consists of 14 residues. With 9 bases removed from V and 2 bases from J, the gap between germline ends came to 12 bases. This chain's CDR3 is CATKTETYNSPLHF. CDR3 bases: TGTGCCACCAAGACAGAAACCTATAATTCACCCCTCCACTTT.

This chain uses TRBV7-8 with TRBJ1-1; 8 nucleotides line up with TRBD1. The V gene end was trimmed by 8 bases and the J gene end by 3 bases; junction bases not matched to a gene: 5. Per the germline V gene, CDR1 is SGHVS and CDR2 is FQNEAQ. The CDR3 has 13 residues. The CDR3 loop is CASGWTGYTEAFF. CDR3 nucleotide sequence: TGTGCCAGCGGGTGGACAGGGTACACTGAAGCTTTCTTT.

The rearrangement uses TRBV7-9 and TRBJ2-1; 10 nucleotides match TRBD2. The germline CDR1 and CDR2 sequences are SEHNR and FQNEAQ (reference sequence). CDR3 size: 16 residues. With 4 bases clipped from V and 0 bases from J, the junction kept 3 bases outside the gene matches. The chain's CDR3 is CASSSTSGDSYNEQFF. The CDR3 DNA reads as TGTGCCAGCAGCTCAACTAGCGGGGACTCCTACAATGAGCAGTTCTTC.

Remarks on this clone: Other DNA sequences within the sample encode an identical CDR3. The V gene is TRBV30, the J gene TRBJ2-3; 10 nucleotides line up with TRBD2. J was trimmed by 1 base and V by 2 bases; bases with no gene match: 3. The CDR3 totals 15 residues. Per the germline V gene, CDR1 is GTSNPN and CDR2 is SVGIG (reference sequence). In DNA, the CDR3 is TGTGCCTGGAGTCGTGGGACTAGCGGCACAGATACGCAGTATTTT. Translated: CAWSRGTSGTDTQYF.

The chain joins TRBV6-1 to TRBJ2-5; D unclear. V shed 1 base and J shed 7 bases, with 10 bases lying between them. The germline V gene has CDR1 MNHNS and CDR2 SASEGT. This CDR3 region has 13 residues. In DNA form, the CDR3 reads TGTGCCAGCAGTGAAGGGGCGTCTCGGACCCAGTACTTC. Translated: CASSEGASRTQYF.

The chain uses TRBV28 and TRBJ1-4, with D maybe TRBD1 (5 bases). The germline gives CDR1 MDHEN, CDR2 SYDVKM. Trimming left V 2 bases short and J 8 bases short, with 18 bases between. The CDR3 extends over 16 amino acids. CDR3 sequence reads: CASSLVTGLGGEKLFF. CDR3 bases: TGTGCCAGCAGTTTAGTCACGGGCCTCGGGGGGGAAAAACTGTTTTTT. Filled out from reference TRBV28 and TRBJ1-4, the complete variable domain reads DVKVTQSSRYLVKRTGEKVFLECVQDMDHENMFWYRQDPGLGLRLIYFSYDVKMKEKGDIPEGYSVSREKKERFSLILESASTNQTSMYLCASSLVTGLGGEKLFFGSGTQLSVL.

CDR3 DNA: TGTGCCAGCCTTCGCGGGAGGGCCCGTTGGACCGGGGAGCTGTTTTTT. This gives the protein CASLRGRARWTGELFF. V usage is TRBV28 and J usage is TRBJ2-2, with 9 bases aligning to TRBD2. Germline trimming cut 8 bases from V and 5 bases from J; bases unmatched to any gene: 12. CDR1 and CDR2 from the germline V gene are MDHEN and SYDVKM. CDR3 length: 16 residues. The full variable domain, with the rest looked up from reference TRBV28 and TRBJ2-2, is DVKVTQSSRYLVKRTGEKVFLECVQDMDHENMFWYRQDPGLGLRLIYFSYDVKMKEKGDIPEGYSVSREKKERFSLILESASTNQTSMYLCASLRGRARWTGELFFGEGSRLTVL.